This TCR beta chain came from a study of CD4 and CD8 cells across lung adenocarcinoma regions. TCRdb itself ran the PCR reads through MiXCR, one entry per CDR3 protein. The table includes roughly 25,000 distinct CDR3 sequences, more than 45% detected once. CDR1 and CDR2 (germline): MNHEY, SMNVEV (reference sequence). V was pared by 6 bases and J by 2 bases, with 18 bases between. The CDR3 sequence is 16 residues long. The patients had localized lung adenocarcinoma, a non-small cell subtype. The material sequenced was CD4+ T cells from the center of a lung tumor. This TCR derives from a male donor with lung adenocarcinoma. The CD4 and CD8 labels of this study may be unreliable. The chain has TRBV27 and TRBJ2-3; D is possibly TRBD2 (6 bases). CDR3 region: CASRLVGSAVTDTQYF. DNA for the CDR3: TGTGCCAGCAGGTTAGTCGGGAGCGCTGTCACAGATACGCAGTATTTT.